Each of the 32 T cell receptor beta chains below was sequenced from the same sample in a study of CD8 T cells in Susac syndrome. A quantity of roughly 0.5 to 1 ug RNA underwent reverse transcription using random hexamers. TCRdb re-analysed the immunoSEQ multiplex PCR reads in MiXCR, keeping a single row per CDR3 protein. The sample lists fewer than 85,000 distinct CDR3 sequences, around 94% occurring once. Sequences were obtained from CD8+ T cells from PBMCs. Every receptor here comes from a human donor with Susac syndrome.

The chain is built from TRBV12-5 and TRBJ2-1; no clear D gene. The V gene lost 5 bases and the J gene lost 3 bases, with 5 bases spanning the gap. Germline V gives CDR1 LGHNT, CDR2 FRNRAP. The CDR3 is 12 residues long. The CDR3 loop reads CASGTNYNEQFF. The DNA for the CDR3 is TGTGCTAGTGGTACGAACTACAATGAGCAGTTCTTC.

The CDR3 DNA sequence: TGTGCCACCAGTGATGACCGGGACAGGAATACTATACGCACAGATACGCAGTATTTT. Protein product: CATSDDRDRNTIRTDTQYF. This chain joins TRBV24-1 and TRBJ2-3, with 8 bases lining up with TRBD1. Germline trimming cut 3 bases from V and 1 base from J; bases unmatched to any gene: 14. In germline, CDR1 is KGHDR, CDR2 SFDVKD. CDR3 length: 19 residues.

This clonotype has a single count. The chain uses TRBV29-1 and TRBJ1-2, with 7 bases fitting TRBD1. V lost 8 bases and J lost 1; bases outside the gene matches: 10. Germline assignment: CDR1 SQVTM and CDR2 ANQGSEA. This CDR3 has 14 residues. The CDR3 region is CSSWGDSLNYGYTF. As DNA, the CDR3 is TGCAGCTCTTGGGGGGACAGCCTTAACTATGGCTACACCTTC.

V is TRBV7-3 and J is TRBJ2-6; TRBD2 matches 10 bases. This CDR3 comprises 19 residues. V dropped 5 bases and J dropped 0; count of bases not matched to a gene: 10. CDR1 SGHTA and CDR2 FQGTGA come from the germline V gene. The CDR3 coding sequence is TGTGCCAGCAGCATCGATGCTAGCGGGGGTAGCTCTGGGGCCAACGTCCTGACTTTC. It is translated as CASSIDASGGSSGANVLTF.

V usage is TRBV6-2 or TRBV6-3 and J usage is TRBJ2-7; TRBD2 agrees at 8 bases. Germline V gene lookup returns CDR1 MNHEY and CDR2 SVGEGT. The CDR3 is 15 amino acids. After removal of 2 bases from V and 3 bases from J, the junction contained 6 bases not matched to a gene. CDR3: CASSYKVAGYYEQYF. DNA of the CDR3: TGTGCCAGCAGTTACAAGGTAGCGGGGTACTACGAGCAGTACTTC.

This rearrangement joins TRBV9 to TRBJ2-3; the D gene is possibly TRBD2 (5 bases). The ends were cut back, 4 bases at V and 2 bases at J, with 11 bases in the middle. The CDR3 runs 14 residues. Per germline, CDR1 SGDLS and CDR2 YYNGEE. The CDR3 nucleotides are TGTGCCAGCAGCCAACTAGGATCCACAGATACGCAGTATTTT. It codes for CASSQLGSTDTQYF. The full variable domain, with the rest looked up from reference TRBV9 and TRBJ2-3, is DSGVTQTPKHLITATGQRVTLRCSPRSGDLSVYWYQQSLDQGLQFLIQYYNGEERAKGNILERFSAQQFPDLHSELNLSSLELGDSALYFCASSQLGSTDTQYFGPGTRLTVL.

The chain joins TRBV9 to TRBJ2-3, with 8 bases matching TRBD1. Germline V gene sequence: CDR1 SGDLS, CDR2 YYNGEE. J lost 4 bases, V lost 3 bases, and 7 bases had no gene match. This CDR3 spans 15 amino acids. CDR3 sequence (DNA): TGTGCCAGCAGCGAAGGACAGGGTTCGGCAGATACGCAGTATTTT. This codes for CASSEGQGSADTQYF. The full variable domain, its missing parts supplied by reference TRBV9 and TRBJ2-3, is DSGVTQTPKHLITATGQRVTLRCSPRSGDLSVYWYQQSLDQGLQFLIQYYNGEERAKGNILERFSAQQFPDLHSELNLSSLELGDSALYFCASSEGQGSADTQYFGPGTRLTVL.

The gene calls are TRBV5-6 and TRBJ2-2, with D tentatively TRBD1 (6 bases). The CDR3 length is 18 residues. Germline CDR1 is SGHDT and CDR2 is YYEEEE. Trimming left V 4 bases short and J 2 bases short, with 21 bases between. The CDR3 region is CASSPDDRTAANTGELFF. The CDR3 DNA sequence: TGTGCCAGCAGCCCCGACGATAGGACAGCCGCTAACACCGGGGAGCTGTTTTTT.

The chain is built from TRBV15 and TRBJ2-3; 9 bases are a match to TRBD2. V dropped 4 bases and J dropped 5; count of bases not matched to a gene: 4. The CDR3 consists of 14 residues. CDR1 is LNHNV and CDR2 is YYDKDF in the germline V gene (reference sequence). The CDR3 loop reads CATSIDSGGDTQYF. Here the CDR3 DNA reads TGTGCCACCAGCATTGATAGCGGGGGAGATACGCAGTATTTT.

The chain employs TRBV7-8 and TRBJ2-3, with no clear D. This CDR3 is 15 amino acids long. The V end was cut by 5 bases, the J end by 0 bases, with 12 bases between. From germline, CDR1 is SGHVS and CDR2 FQNEAQ. The DNA of the CDR3 is TGTGCCAGCAGCCGAGGCCCCCATAGCACAGATACGCAGTATTTT. Translating gives CASSRGPHSTDTQYF. The whole variable domain, filled in from reference TRBV7-8 and TRBJ2-3, reads GAGVSQSPRYKVAKRGQDVALRCDPISGHVSLFWYQQALGQGPEFLTYFQNEAQLDKSGLPSDRFFAERPEGSVSTLKIQRTQQEDSAVYLCASSRGPHSTDTQYFGPGTRLTVL.

The chain has TRBV13 and TRBJ2-5; 8 bases are shared with TRBD1. Germline lookup yields CDR1 PRHDT and CDR2 FYEKMQ (reference sequence). The CDR3 runs to 16 residues. J gave up 3 bases and V 0 bases, and 6 bases lay outside the gene matches. The chain's CDR3 is CASSLGRTGPKETQYF. The CDR3 DNA sequence: TGTGCCAGCAGCTTAGGACGGACAGGGCCAAAAGAGACCCAGTACTTC. Full variable domain (remainder filled in from reference TRBV13 and TRBJ2-5): AAGVIQSPRHLIKEKRETATLKCYPIPRHDTVYWYQQGPGQDPQFLISFYEKMQSDKGSIPDRFSAQQFSDYHSELNMSSLELGDSALYFCASSLGRTGPKETQYFGPGTRLLVL.

The CDR3 reads CASSPNDSYEQYF. The CDR3 DNA follows: TGTGCCAGCTCACCAAACGACTCCTACGAGCAGTACTTC. This chain uses TRBV18 with TRBJ2-7; D unclear. The CDR3 totals 13 residues. Germline loops: CDR1 KGHSH, CDR2 LQKENI. V was pared by 2 bases and J by 0 bases, with 5 bases between.

The chain combines TRBV11-3 with TRBJ2-1; perhaps TRBD2 as D (5 bases). This CDR3 is 15 amino acids long. V lost 5 bases, J lost 0 bases, and 11 bases lay in between. The germline gives CDR1 SGHNT, CDR2 YENEEA. CDR3 coding DNA: TGTGCCAGCAGCCCGGACTGGAGCTCCTACAATGAGCAGTTCTTC. Translated, it gives CASSPDWSSYNEQFF.

The chain uses TRBV29-1 and TRBJ1-2; D unresolved. The V end lost 3 bases, the J end lost 4 bases, and 15 bases lay between the germline ends. Germline assignment: CDR1 SQVTM and CDR2 ANQGSEA. The length of the CDR3 is 14 residues. The chain's CDR3 is CSVDTPARGYGYTF. DNA of the CDR3: TGCAGCGTTGATACCCCGGCGCGCGGCTATGGCTACACCTTC.

This clonotype was counted only a few times. J is TRBJ2-7 and V is TRBV7-9; 7 positions match TRBD1. The CDR3 totals 14 residues. The germline CDR1 and CDR2 sequences are SEHNR and FQNEAQ (reference sequence). The trim removed 4 bases at V and 3 bases at J, leaving 6 bases unmatched. As DNA, the CDR3 is TGTGCCAGCAGCTCTCGACAGGGCGGCTACGAGCAGTACTTC. It encodes CASSSRQGGYEQYF.

The chain joins TRBV19 to TRBJ2-7, with TRBD1 matching over 7 bases. After removal of 3 bases from V and 4 bases from J, the junction contained 6 bases not matched to a gene. Germline CDR1 is LNHDA and CDR2 is SQIVND (reference sequence). This CDR3 has 14 amino acids. DNA for the CDR3: TGTGCCAGTAGTATGTGGGACAGCAAATACGAGCAGTACTTC. Amino acid sequence: CASSMWDSKYEQYF.

The genes are TRBV19 and TRBJ2-7; TRBD2 might be the D (5 bases). V was cut by 5 bases and J by 3 bases, with 11 bases left in between. CDR3 size: 13 residues. CDR1 and CDR2 from the germline V gene are LNHDA and SQIVND (reference sequence). CDR3 amino acids: CASSPRRGYEQYF. Here the CDR3 DNA reads TGTGCCAGTAGTCCCCGCCGGGGCTACGAGCAGTACTTC.

V is TRBV19 and J is TRBJ1-4; possibly TRBD1 for D (5 bases). The germline CDR1 and CDR2 sequences are LNHDA and SQIVND (reference sequence). The CDR3 contains 16 residues. V lost 6 bases and J lost 2, with 16 bases in between. The CDR3 DNA is TGTGCCAGTAGGCCAAACTACAGGAACACTAATGAAAAACTGTTTTTT. Translating it yields CASRPNYRNTNEKLFF.

The chain is built from TRBV27 and TRBJ2-7; tentative D call: TRBD2 (5 bases). The CDR3 is made up of 12 amino acids. Germline loops: CDR1 MNHEY, CDR2 SMNVEV (reference sequence). The V and J ends lost 8 bases and 5 bases respectively, with 13 bases between them. CDR3 region: CASGSGNNEQYF. CDR3 DNA sequence: TGTGCCAGCGGCTCGGGGAATAACGAGCAGTACTTC.

This chain links TRBV27 with TRBJ2-3; possible D gene TRBD2, 5 bases. This CDR3 comprises 11 residues. V lost 6 bases and J 7 bases, leaving 8 bases between the germline ends. CDR1 is MNHEY and CDR2 is SMNVEV in the germline V gene (reference sequence). CDR3 sequence reads: CASSIGNTQYF. CDR3 nucleotide sequence: TGTGCCAGCAGCATCGGGAATACGCAGTATTTT.

This clonotype was detected only a few times. The V gene is TRBV9, the J gene TRBJ2-1; D remains unclear. The CDR3 length is 14 residues. Trimming cost V 0 bases and J 4 bases, with 8 bases left between them. Germline values: CDR1 SGDLS, CDR2 YYNGEE. CDR3 loop: CASSVGDSYNEQFF. The CDR3, as DNA: TGTGCCAGCAGCGTAGGGGATTCTTACAATGAGCAGTTCTTC.

The chain has TRBV2 and TRBJ2-7; D is ambiguous. V was clipped by 10 bases and J by 3 bases, with 19 bases between them. Germline V gene sequence: CDR1 SNHLY, CDR2 FYNNEI. The CDR3 extends over 14 amino acids. The CDR3 bases are TGTGCCACCGAACGGACCGGCCAACACTACGAGCAGTACTTC. This translates into CATERTGQHYEQYF.

V is TRBV18 and J is TRBJ2-3; TRBD2 matches at 9 bases. There are 14 residues in the CDR3. The ends lost 4 bases at V and 3 bases at J; junction bases unmatched: 2. In germline, CDR1 is KGHSH, CDR2 LQKENI. The DNA of the CDR3 is TGTGCCAGCTCACTCAGCGGGGGGACAGATACGCAGTATTTT. Protein: CASSLSGGTDTQYF.

This rearrangement joins TRBV11-2 to TRBJ1-2, with TRBD1 identical over 8 bases. Germline CDR1 and CDR2: SGHAT and FQNNGV. The CDR3 is 15 amino acids. Trimming took 4 bases from V and 5 from J; bases not matched to a gene: 9. DNA of the CDR3: TGTGCCAGCAGCTCCGGCGGACAGGGCCTTTATGGCTACACCTTC. It encodes CASSSGGQGLYGYTF. Full variable domain (remainder filled in from reference TRBV11-2 and TRBJ1-2): EAGVAQSPRYKIIEKRQSVAFWCNPISGHATLYWYQQILGQGPKLLIQFQNNGVVDDSQLPKDRFSAERLKGVDSTLKIQPAKLEDSAVYLCASSSGGQGLYGYTFGSGTRLTVV.

This sequence joins TRBV11-2 and TRBJ2-7, with 8 bases lining up with TRBD1. CDR1 SGHAT and CDR2 FQNNGV come from the germline V gene. V lost 5 bases, J lost 0 bases, and 6 bases stayed unmatched. The CDR3 length is 15 residues. The CDR3 here is CASSPWTGSSYEQYF. In nucleotides, the CDR3 is TGTGCCAGCAGCCCATGGACAGGGAGCTCCTACGAGCAGTACTTC.

The chain couples TRBV7-8 to TRBJ1-3; D gene uncertain. Germline loops: CDR1 SGHVS, CDR2 FQNEAQ. V lost 4 bases, J lost 8 bases, and 12 bases lay in between. There are 13 residues in the CDR3. CDR3 nucleotides: TGTGCCAGCAGCTCGACAACCCGGGACACCATATATTTT. Translation gives CASSSTTRDTIYF.

The chain has TRBV7-6 and TRBJ2-3, with D unclear. Germline V gives CDR1 SGHVS, CDR2 FNYEAQ. This CDR3 is built from 16 residues. Trimming pared 1 base from V and 3 bases from J, leaving 14 bases between. CDR3 residues: CASSLVERKPTDTQYF. The CDR3 DNA is TGTGCCAGCAGCTTAGTAGAGAGGAAACCTACAGATACGCAGTATTTT. Full variable domain (missing parts from reference TRBV7-6 and TRBJ2-3): GAGVSQSPRYKVTKRGQDVALRCDPISGHVSLYWYRQALGQGPEFLTYFNYEAQQDKSGLPNDRFSAERPEGSISTLTIQRTEQRDSAMYRCASSLVERKPTDTQYFGPGTRLTVL.

This chain connects TRBV12-3 or TRBV12-4 to TRBJ2-1; tentative D call: TRBD2 (5 bases). V was shortened by 4 bases and J by 8 bases, with 9 bases between the two germline ends. The CDR3 loop spans 12 amino acids. The CDR3 region has the DNA TGTGCCAGCAGTTCCGGAGGCTATGAGCAGTTCTTC. Amino acids: CASSSGGYEQFF.

V is TRBV6-5 and J is TRBJ1-1; D remains unclear. The ends were cut back, 1 base at V and 4 bases at J, with 10 bases in the middle. CDR3 size: 14 residues. Germline V gives CDR1 MNHEY, CDR2 SVGAGI. The CDR3 here is CASSYWSDGTEAFF. In nucleotides, the CDR3 is TGTGCCAGCAGTTACTGGTCAGACGGCACTGAAGCTTTCTTT.

This chain connects TRBV20-1 to TRBJ1-5; no definite D call. The V gene's germline CDR1 is DFQATT and CDR2 SNEGSKA (reference sequence). The CDR3 is 15 amino acids. Trimming took off 0 bases at V and 4 bases at J, with 13 bases between the two ends. CDR3 nucleotide sequence: TGCAGTGCTAGAGATGGTGGGCAAAGAAATCAGCCCCAGCATTTT. Its translation: CSARDGGQRNQPQHF.

DNA of the CDR3: TGTGCCAGCACCTTGGGGGGCCCAAGAGAGACCCAGTACTTC. Translation gives CASTLGGPRETQYF. The rearrangement uses TRBV7-9 and TRBJ2-5, with D perhaps TRBD1 or TRBD2 (6 bases each). Looked up from germline, CDR1 is SEHNR and CDR2 is FQNEAQ (reference sequence). This CDR3 is 14 amino acids long. Deletions cut 7 bases from V and 4 bases from J, with 16 bases between.

The CDR3 DNA sequence: TGTGCCAGCAGTAACCGGGACAGTCAAGAGACCCAGTACTTC. Translated, it gives CASSNRDSQETQYF. The chain uses TRBV12-3 or TRBV12-4 and TRBJ2-5, with TRBD1 identical over 7 bases. V dropped 5 bases and J dropped 2; count of bases not matched to a gene: 5. CDR3 length equals 14 residues.